This is a list of T cell receptor beta chains from one sample in a study of T cell responses to AZD1222 COVID-19 vaccine. This table comes from immunoSEQ multiplex PCR, and its TCRdb copy is limited to in-frame clones, with some not included. This table has about 150,000 clones, roughly 92% appearing once. The sequencing used peripheral blood, collected on day 0 of AZD1222 vaccination. The receptors derive from an adult in good health. CDR3s include the opening cysteine and the closing phenylalanine or tryptophan. A D gene is named only where the DNA matches it firmly. Clone size is stated in some rows and not others, as once, few, many or a class when expanded.

TRBJ2-1 | TRBV9 | . | . | CASSPRVDSVENEQFF | TGTGCCAGCAGCCCTCGAGTGGATTCGGTGGAGAATGAGCAGTTCTTC
TRBJ1-5 | TRBV7-9 | . | . | CASSLDNQPQHF | TGTGCCAGCAGCTTAGATAATCAGCCCCAGCATTTT
TRBJ1-5 | TRBV7-9 | . | TRBD1 | CASSSGQRDQPQHF | TGTGCCAGCAGCTCGGGACAGCGAGATCAGCCCCAGCATTTT
TRBJ1-6 | TRBV7-9 | once | TRBD1 | CASSGGQALYNSPLHF | TGTGCCAGCAGCGGGGGACAGGCACTTTATAATTCACCCCTCCACTTT
TRBJ2-7 | TRBV5-1 | . | . | CASQLDSGYYEQYF | TGCGCCAGTCAACTAGACAGCGGCTACTACGAGCAGTACTTC
TRBJ2-1 | TRBV11-3 | . | . | CASSFPQGNEQFF | TGTGCCAGCAGCTTCCCACAGGGTAATGAGCAGTTCTTC
TRBJ2-1 | TRBV13 | . | TRBD2 | CASSPRWSSGGYEQFF | TGTGCCAGCAGCCCTAGATGGTCTAGCGGGGGTTATGAGCAGTTCTTC
TRBJ2-7 | TRBV5-4 | . | TRBD2 | CASSLDATSDEQYF | TGTGCCAGCAGCTTGGACGCCACTAGCGACGAGCAGTACTTC
TRBJ1-4 | TRBV19 | once | TRBD1 | CASSITGDPEKLFF | TGTGCCAGTAGTATCACAGGGGACCCTGAAAAACTGTTTTTT
TRBJ2-1 | TRBV21-1 | . | . | CASSKASIVQGANEQFF | TGTGCCAGCAGCAAAGCGTCAATCGTACAGGGGGCTAATGAGCAGTTCTTC
TRBJ1-1 | TRBV5-8 | . | . | CASSPRVRGTGTEAFF | TGTGCCAGCAGCCCCAGAGTGCGGGGGACCGGGACTGAAGCTTTCTTT
TRBJ2-5 | TRBV5-1 | . | TRBD2 | CASSPGLAGVEETQYF | TGCGCCAGCAGCCCAGGACTAGCGGGAGTGGAAGAGACCCAGTACTTC
TRBJ2-7 | TRBV21-1 | . | . | CASSPRGRVQNEQYF | TGTGCCAGCAGCCCCCGGGGCAGGGTACAGAACGAGCAGTACTTC
TRBJ2-3 | TRBV19 | . | . | CASTLTVTDTQYF | TGTGCCAGTACCCTGACAGTCACAGATACGCAGTATTTT
TRBJ2-5 | TRBV5-6 | . | . | CASSPTWGQETQYF | TGTGCCAGCAGCCCTACCTGGGGGCAAGAGACCCAGTACTTC
TRBJ1-3 | TRBV19 | few | . | CASSIDTQAGNTIYF | TGTGCCAGTAGTATAGATACCCAGGCCGGAAACACCATATATTTT
TRBJ2-1 | TRBV25-1 | . | . | CYLRDSTFSYNEQFF | TGTTACCTCCGGGACTCCACCTTCTCCTACAATGAGCAGTTCTTC
TRBJ1-2 | TRBV6-5 | . | TRBD1 | CASTRTGGAGGYTF | TGTGCCAGCACCAGGACAGGGGGCGCGGGAGGCTACACCTTC
TRBJ1-2 | TRBV5-1 | . | TRBD1 | CASSITTGNNYGYTF | TGCGCCAGCAGCATTACGACAGGGAATAACTATGGCTACACCTTC
TRBJ2-5 | TRBV7-8 | . | . | CASSSYRDGETQYF | TGTGCCAGCAGCTCATACAGGGACGGAGAGACCCAGTACTTC
TRBJ2-7 | TRBV7-6 | . | TRBD1 | CASSLEQGSNYEQYF | TGTGCCAGCAGCTTAGAACAGGGGTCAAACTACGAGCAGTACTTC
TRBJ1-2 | TRBV6-5 | . | . | CASSYVGHGYTF | TGTGCCAGCAGTTACGTCGGGCATGGCTACACCTTC
TRBJ2-3 | TRBV4-1 | . | . | CASSQDAGVSTDTQYF | TGCGCCAGCAGCCAAGATGCAGGGGTTAGCACAGATACGCAGTATTTT
TRBJ1-2 | TRBV5-1 | once | TRBD1 | CASSSGGTVRGYTF | TGCGCCAGCAGCTCTGGAGGGACAGTACGGGGCTACACCTTC
TRBJ2-7 | TRBV2 | . | . | CASSAWGGSSYEQYF | TGTGCCAGCAGTGCGTGGGGGGGCTCCTCCTACGAGCAGTACTTC
TRBJ2-3 | TRBV7-3 | . | TRBD2 | CASSPGLGGDTQYF | TGTGCCAGCAGCCCCGGACTAGGTGGGGATACGCAGTATTTT
TRBJ1-5 | TRBV6-6 | . | TRBD1 | CASSYSTGVLDQPQHF | TGTGCCAGCAGTTACTCGACAGGGGTGTTGGATCAGCCCCAGCATTTT
TRBJ2-1 | TRBV2 | . | . | CASRAIGEQFF | TGTGCCAGCCGCGCCATTGGAGAGCAGTTCTTC
TRBJ2-2 | TRBV9 | . | TRBD2 | CASSPRLAGNTGELFF | TGTGCCAGCAGCCCGCGACTAGCGGGGAACACCGGGGAGCTGTTTTTT
TRBJ1-3 | TRBV6-5 | . | . | CASSYSRVTEEYF | TGTGCCAGCAGTTACTCTCGGGTCACCGAGGAATATTTT
TRBJ2-7 | TRBV10-3 | . | TRBD2 | CAISVSGGMHEQYF | TGTGCCATCAGTGTTTCGGGGGGGATGCACGAGCAGTACTTC
TRBJ2-3 | TRBV2 | . | . | CASREGSTTDTQYF | TGTGCCAGCCGGGAAGGGAGTACCACAGATACGCAGTATTTT
TRBJ2-7 | TRBV18 | . | TRBD1 | CASSPPGVGTEPYEQYF | TGTGCCAGCTCACCACCCGGGGTGGGGACAGAACCCTACGAGCAGTACTTC
TRBJ2-7 | TRBV12-3/TRBV12-4 | . | . | CASKVQGSYEQYF | TGTGCCAGCAAAGTCCAGGGCTCCTACGAGCAGTACTTC
TRBJ2-2 | TRBV30 | . | TRBD2 | CAWTRLAGGPGGELFF | TGTGCCTGGACCAGACTAGCGGGAGGGCCTGGCGGGGAGCTGTTTTTT
TRBJ1-4 | TRBV18 | . | TRBD1 | CASSPRTGLGEKLFF | TGTGCCAGCTCACCCCGGACAGGGCTAGGCGAAAAACTGTTTTTT
TRBJ1-2 | TRBV7-9 | . | TRBD1 | CASSHPGQGAYGYTF | TGTGCCAGCAGCCACCCGGGACAGGGGGCCTATGGCTACACCTTC
TRBJ2-5 | TRBV21-1 | . | . | CASSRGLAGAVRQETQYF | TGTGCCAGCAGCAGGGGCCTCGCGGGAGCGGTCAGGCAAGAGACCCAGTACTTC
TRBJ1-1 | TRBV19 | . | TRBD1 | CASSIDDRESTEAFF | TGTGCCAGTAGTATAGATGACAGGGAGAGCACTGAAGCTTTCTTT
TRBJ1-2 | TRBV30 | . | . | CAWSVTDSYGYTF | TGTGCCTGGAGTGTAACTGACAGCTATGGCTACACCTTC
TRBJ1-2 | TRBV7-2 | . | . | CASSVGGEGYGYTF | TGTGCCAGCAGCGTGGGCGGGGAGGGCTATGGCTACACCTTC
TRBJ2-5 | TRBV18 | . | . | CASSPMRGDVGETQYF | TGTGCCAGCTCACCCATGCGGGGTGACGTTGGGGAGACCCAGTACTTC
TRBJ1-1 | TRBV6-5 | . | . | CASRQPMNTEAFF | TGTGCCAGCAGGCAGCCGATGAACACTGAAGCTTTCTTT
TRBJ1-4 | TRBV5-1 | . | . | CASSLNWGATNEKLFF | TGCGCCAGCAGCTTGAACTGGGGGGCAACTAATGAAAAACTGTTTTTT
TRBJ1-3 | TRBV10-2 | . | TRBD1 | CASSEGAGTGNTIYF | TGCGCCAGCAGCGAGGGGGCAGGAACTGGAAACACCATATATTTT
TRBJ2-1 | TRBV7-9 | . | . | CASSPQVARYNEQFF | TGTGCCAGCAGCCCCCAGGTAGCTCGGTACAATGAGCAGTTCTTC
TRBJ1-2 | TRBV30 | . | . | CAWSTQVVAGGYTF | TGTGCCTGGAGTACACAGGTGGTGGCGGGGGGCTACACCTTC
TRBJ2-3 | TRBV5-1 | . | . | CASSLATPTDTQYF | TGCGCCAGCAGCTTGGCTACCCCTACAGATACGCAGTATTTT
TRBJ1-6 | TRBV7-3 | . | . | CASSLGRGNRSPLHF | TGTGCCAGCAGCTTAGGGCGCGGGAACCGTTCACCCCTCCACTTT
TRBJ1-4 | TRBV9 | . | . | CASSENSGGNEKLFF | TGTGCCAGCAGCGAAAACAGTGGGGGAAATGAAAAACTGTTTTTT
TRBJ2-7 | TRBV7-9 | . | . | CASSSLLGTPYEQYF | TGTGCCAGCAGCTCCCTGCTGGGGACACCCTACGAGCAGTACTTC
TRBJ2-7 | TRBV29-1 | . | . | CSVEDSYEQYF | TGCAGCGTTGAAGATAGCTACGAGCAGTACTTC
TRBJ2-1 | TRBV7-6 | . | TRBD2 | CASSATGTSRHNEQFF | TGTGCCAGCAGCGCAACCGGGACTAGCAGACACAATGAGCAGTTCTTC
TRBJ1-4 | TRBV27 | once | . | CASSWREGEKLFF | TGTGCCAGCAGTTGGCGAGAGGGAGAAAAACTGTTTTTT
TRBJ1-2 | TRBV18 | . | TRBD1 | CASSPDREYGYTF | TGTGCCAGCTCACCAGACAGGGAATATGGCTACACCTTC
TRBJ2-3 | TRBV6-4 | . | TRBD1 | CASSEGQGADTQYF | TGTGCCAGCAGTGAGGGACAGGGGGCAGATACGCAGTATTTT